This TCR beta chain was recovered during a study of cytomegalovirus exposure and HLA in healthy donors. Looking at the study overall: Of some 360 genotyped donors, roughly 81% clustered with self-reported Caucasian donors.

Both 60 Vbeta primers and 13 Jbeta primers went into the PCR. Repertoires were generated with immunoSEQ multiplex PCR, while TCRdb's copy carries only in-frame clones and drops some. The sample has some 130,000 clones; roughly 85% are singletons. Comment on this clone: Its antigen is not known.

Study-level findings and limits: Likely technical artifact: a cluster of highly shared sequence variants. Relative to equally common others, HLA-associated TCR beta chains showed greater clonal expansion in a later analysis. Association of a missense DCLRE1C variant with TCR beta V- and J-gene trimming was reported in a later analysis.

The CDR3 contains 13 residues. The germline V gene encodes CDR1 SGHNT and CDR2 YENEEA. This chain joins TRBV11-3 and TRBJ2-5, with TRBD2 as a possible D gene (5 bases). The better agreement between TRBJ2-7 and the DNA end casts doubt on the J call. The sequence was obtained from a man aged 40-49 years in good health and CMV-seropositive. The sample comprised PBMCs. CDR3 protein: CASSRGVEYEQYF. The CDR3 DNA reads as TGTGCCAGCAGCCGGGGAGTAGAATACGAGCAGTACTTC.